One sample yielded the 6 T cell receptor beta chains listed below, sequenced in a study of T cells in women clearing cervical HPV infection. TCRdb keeps only in-frame clones here, not all; method: immunoSEQ multiplex PCR. The sample holds roughly 20,000 clones. Sequencing used blood buffy coat. These receptors all stem from a woman between 18 and 70 years old with a cervical HPV16 infection that either progressed to CIN3+ or cleared (not recorded which).

Worth noting for this clone: The sequence runs out 3 residues before the end of the CDR3; the remainder is reconstructed from the germline J gene. The chain joins TRBV6-7 to TRBJ2-3; 8 bases are a match to TRBD2. TRBV6-7 is an ORF, with its function uncertain. The V and J ends lost 6 bases and 0 bases, in that order; junction bases with no gene match: 8. The CDR3 runs 16 residues. The CDR3 loop is CASSGGGHNSTDTQYF. The CDR3 DNA, read in part, is TGTGCCAGCAGCGGCGGGGGGCACAATAGCACAGATACG.

With respect to this clone: Read data end 3 residues before the CDR3 end; the end is taken from the germline J gene. This chain links TRBV4-1 with TRBJ1-4, with TRBD1 matching over 12 bases. Germline V gene lookup returns CDR1 MGHRA and CDR2 YSYEKL. The CDR3 is made up of 16 amino acids. The CDR3 bases that were read are TGCGCCAGCAGCCCAGGGCGGGACAGGGGGCTTTCACCA. Its translation: CASSPGRDRGLSP. The whole CDR3 protein reads CASSPGRDRGLSPLFF.

A word on this clone: At the DNA level, this CDR3 is encoded by other sequences in the same sample as well. The CDR3 DNA, read in part, is TGTGCCAGTAACCAACCGGGACAACGCTCTGGAAACACC. This translates into CASNQPGQRSGNT. The CDR3, in full, reads CASNQPGQRSGNTIYF. The chain uses TRBV19 and TRBJ1-3; D possibly corresponds to TRBD1 (6 bases). The read halts 3 residues ahead of the CDR3 end, with the missing end drawn from the germline J gene. The CDR3 spans 16 residues. Looked up from germline, CDR1 is LNHDA and CDR2 is SQIVND (reference sequence). Trimming removed 7 bases from V and 0 bases from J, with 16 bases in between.

Notes on this clone: The CDR3 end lies 3 residues beyond the end of the read and is filled in from the germline J gene. The chain joins TRBV7-9 to TRBJ2-4; 9 bases are a match to TRBD1. Germline V CDR1 and CDR2: SEHNR, FQNEAQ (reference sequence). This CDR3 spans 15 amino acids. The CDR3 loop is CASSFPDRGQDGQYF. The CDR3 bases that were read are TGTGCCAGCAGTTTCCCGGACAGGGGACAGGATGGT.

Comments on this clone: Read sequence stops 3 residues before the CDR3 end, and the germline J gene provides the missing end. The chain employs TRBV10-2 and TRBJ2-7, with D tentatively TRBD2 (6 bases). CDR3 length equals 14 residues. The V end was cut by 10 bases, the J end by 4 bases, with 20 bases between. Germline assignment: CDR1 WSHSY and CDR2 SAAADI. CDR3 sequence: CATGGPPDGYEQYF. The sequenced CDR3 bases are TGCGCCACCGGGGGTCCCCCTGATGGGTACGAG.

Incomplete CDR3 DNA: TGTGCCAGCAGCTGGACTAGCGGGGCGAATGAG. Encoded protein: CASSWTSGANE. The complete CDR3 protein is CASSWTSGANEQFF. The chain is built from TRBV12-3 or TRBV12-4 and TRBJ2-1; 12 bases map to TRBD2. The CDR3 is cut off 3 residues early in the read; its end comes from the germline J gene. The CDR3 sequence is 14 residues long. With V trimmed by 6 bases and J by 7 bases, 4 bases remained unmatched.